The subject of this entry is one T cell receptor (beta chain). This sample is part of a study of early T cells in non-severe SARS-CoV-2 infection. Via MiXCR, TCRdb re-called the 5' RACE reads, giving one row per CDR3 protein. The sample lists tens of thousands of distinct CDR3 sequences, 20% to 25% occurring once. The clonotype was recovered from an adult who was a healthcare worker with PCR-confirmed SARS-CoV-2 infection or an uninfected control (not recorded which). The material was whole blood, obtained at baseline.

CDR3 in DNA: TGTGCCAGCAGTTTACAGGGGGCGCGAAGCACTGAAGCTTTCTTT. It specifies CASSLQGARSTEAFF. V gene TRBV27 combines with J gene TRBJ1-1; 8 nucleotides match TRBD1. Per germline, CDR1 MNHEY and CDR2 SMNVEV (reference sequence). The junction had 6 bases not matched to a gene; V was cut back by 2 bases and J by 4 bases. The CDR3 runs 15 residues.